This TCR beta chain was sequenced in a study of memory CD4+ T cells and cytomegalovirus serostatus (dated by TCRdb to between 2018 and 2021). About the study as a whole: The roughly 33 healthy Belgian adults in the cohort included 9 who were CMV seropositive and approximately 24 who were CMV seronegative. The study sequenced CD4+ memory TCRbeta repertoires of a Belgian cohort with known cytomegalovirus serostatus to replicate a published TCR-based CMV serostatus classifier. The research as a whole found: Among the 150 to 200 previously reported CMV-associated TCRbeta sequences, 65 to 85 showed up in the CD4+ memory repertoires, with each one found in between one and five individuals. Only CD4+CD45RO+ memory cells were sequenced, unlike the original study, which covered naive and memory CD4+ and CD8+ populations. A median bootstrapped AUC of around 0.95 with a 95% CI of 0.76-1.00 was achieved on the Belgian cohort by the original-framework classifier. The results were read as suggesting that the CMV-associated TCR signature is, for the most part, present in the CD4+ memory repertoire. For CMV serostatus prediction, a median bootstrapped AUC of about 0.96 was reached with the original framework, and a median bootstrapped AUC of approximately 0.89 was reached with a US-trained random forest.

Single viable CD3+CD4+CD8-CD45RO+ cells were sorted as memory CD4+ T cells on a FACSAria II. CMV serostatus was assessed using a Roche Elecsys assay, by which serum IgG against CMV pp150, pp28, p38 and p52 was detected. After thawing, total CD4+ T cells were enriched by positive selection with CD4 magnetic microbeads. The samples came from a different study that was designed specifically to examine the CD4+ T cell memory repertoire. Following standard operating procedures, peripheral blood mononuclear cells were isolated and cryopreserved, while serum was kept at -80 degrees C. The staining relied on CD3-PerCP (BW264/56), CD4-APC (RPA-T4), CD45RO-PE (UCHT1) and CD8-Pacific Orange (3B5) antibodies, and Sytox blue was used to exclude non-viable cells. Remarks on this clone: Its antigen is still unknown. No base quality information exists; no much larger clone differs at one position.

Genomic DNA was extracted from sorted cells with the Quick-DNA Microprep Kit. TCRbeta DNA was amplified with the immunoSEQ hsTCRbeta kit following the manufacturer's protocol. An Illumina MiSeq instrument was used to sequence the TCRbeta libraries. The paper's data handling went like this. Following removal of out-of-frame sequences, 2,204,828 distinct TCRbeta sequences were retained, with an average of roughly 70,000 per individual. Two values were used to score each individual: the count of some 150 previously reported CMV-associated TCRbeta sequences and the total count of productive distinct TCRbeta sequences. A beta-binomial model was reimplemented in Python, and random forests from scikit-learn, run with default parameters, were trained on data from the US cohort. Classifier performance on the Belgian cohort was summarized as median AUC with percentile confidence intervals over 10,000 bootstrap iterations. Not all clones reach the TCRdb copy of this immuneACCESS table, which keeps in-frame sequences only. Checked studies attribute under half of the gap to unresolved V genes and leave the rest unexplained. V and J calls plus clone size are reproduced from that table; the DNA served to infer D and trimming. In this sample the table shows about 60,000 clones, around 82% of which occur a single time. The ten largest clones represent around 0.51% of the sample.

V loses 8 bases of germline sequence and J loses 1 base, and the interval between the two ends is 9 bases. CDR1 and CDR2, per the germline V gene, are MDHEN and SYDVKM. The CDR3 holds 12 amino acids from the cysteine to the phenylalanine. The retained sequence is limited to the CDR3, 36 bases, with the frame set at the first base. The sequence came from an adult in good health and CMV-seronegative. Some clones in this sample may be carry-over from other donors' samples. This chain is built from TRBV28 and TRBJ2-7; the D gene is possibly TRBD1 or TRBD2, each agreeing over 5 bases. Source material: memory CD4+ T cells from blood. The DNA reads TGTGCCAGCTCGGGACCGTCCTACGAGCAGTACTTC. Translation gives CASSGPSYEQYF. With all but the CDR3 taken from the reference TRBV28 and TRBJ2-7 genes, the full variable domain is: DVKVTQSSRYLVKRTGEKVFLECVQDMDHENMFWYRQDPGLGLRLIYFSYDVKMKEKGDIPEGYSVSREKKERFSLILESASTNQTSMYLCASSGPSYEQYFGPGTRLTVT.